A selection of T cell receptor beta chains follows, all from one sample in a study of shared clonotypes between healthy human individuals. Assay: immunoSEQ multiplex PCR; the TCRdb copy retains only in-frame clones and omits some. Among roughly 2.6 million clones listed, around 94% were seen once. Sequences were obtained from naive CD4+ T cells sorted from blood. These receptors came from a man younger than 30 in good health. Each CDR3 is given with its conserved first and last residue. The D gene is left open where the match is weak. Not all rows give a size; the values are once, few, many and, for expanded clones, a class.

clone_size j_call d_call v_call cdr3_aa cdr3_nt
few TRBJ1-2 TRBD1 TRBV20-1 CSGTGDYGYTF TGCAGTGGGACAGGGGACTATGGCTACACCTTC
- TRBJ2-7 - TRBV7-5 CARSSNQQGSTYEQYF TGTGCCAGAAGCTCCAATCAACAGGGGTCCACCTACGAGCAGTACTTC
- TRBJ2-5 TRBD2 TRBV7-9 CASSFGSGGGATETQYF TGTGCCAGCAGCTTCGGGAGTGGCGGGGGGGCCACGGAGACCCAGTACTTC
- TRBJ2-3 TRBD2 TRBV7-2 CASSFGTSGSGTQYF TGTGCCAGCAGCTTTGGGACTAGCGGGAGTGGAACGCAGTATTTT
- TRBJ1-2 - TRBV19 CASTQYEGLGGYTF TGTGCCAGTACCCAATACGAGGGGCTGGGGGGCTACACCTTC
- TRBJ1-1 - TRBV29-1 CSGGGRMNTEAFF TGCAGCGGCGGGGGGCGGATGAACACTGAAGCTTTCTTT
once TRBJ1-6 - TRBV2 CASSEMAGYNSPLHF TGTGCCAGCAGTGAAATGGCGGGGTATAATTCACCCCTCCACTTT
- TRBJ2-3 - TRBV7-9 CASSSSLGVSGDTQYF TGTGCCAGCAGCTCCTCCCTAGGGGTATCAGGAGATACGCAGTATTTT
- TRBJ1-2 TRBD1 TRBV6-5 CASSRTGTSYGYTF TGTGCCAGCAGCCGGACAGGGACAAGTTATGGCTACACCTTC
- TRBJ1-6 TRBD1 TRBV19 CASSEGQGATSPLHF TGTGCCAGTAGTGAGGGACAGGGGGCAACTTCACCCCTCCACTTT
- TRBJ1-5 - TRBV2 CASSDHNQPQHF TGTGCCAGCAGTGATCACAATCAGCCCCAGCATTTT
- TRBJ2-1 - TRBV5-1 CASSLAADLYNEQFF TGCGCCAGCAGCTTGGCCGCGGACTTGTACAATGAGCAGTTCTTC
- TRBJ2-5 TRBD2 TRBV11-2 CASSLGTSGGWTETQYF TGTGCCAGCAGCTTAGGGACTAGCGGGGGCTGGACCGAGACCCAGTACTTC
- TRBJ2-7 - TRBV6-5 CASAATGTFHEQYF TGTGCCAGCGCCGCAACGGGGACCTTCCACGAGCAGTACTTC
- TRBJ2-1 - TRBV7-9 CASTRVNEQFF TGTGCCAGCACGAGGGTGAATGAGCAGTTCTTC
once TRBJ2-2 - TRBV19 CASRVQGGNTGELFF TGTGCCAGTAGGGTACAGGGAGGGAACACCGGGGAGCTGTTTTTT
- TRBJ1-6 - TRBV7-9 CASSLSTVNNSPLHF TGTGCCAGCAGCTTAAGCACAGTTAATAATTCACCCCTCCACTTT
- TRBJ1-3 - TRBV9 CASSVRGDTSGNTIYF TGTGCCAGCAGCGTGAGGGGGGACACCTCTGGAAACACCATATATTTT
- TRBJ2-3 - TRBV18 CASSPPRGSVSTDTQYF TGTGCCAGCTCACCACCGAGGGGTTCGGTATCCACAGATACGCAGTATTTT
few TRBJ1-4 - TRBV19 CASSISGEKLFF TGTGCCAGTAGTATTTCGGGAGAAAAACTGTTTTTT
- TRBJ2-7 - TRBV13 CASSLGDIGSYEQYF TGTGCCAGCAGCTTAGGAGACATAGGCTCCTACGAGCAGTACTTC
- TRBJ2-1 TRBD2 TRBV19 CASSIRTSGDYNEQFF TGTGCCAGTAGCATTAGGACTAGCGGGGATTACAATGAGCAGTTCTTC
once TRBJ2-2 - TRBV28 CASSLTYTGELFF TGTGCCAGCAGTTTAACGTACACCGGGGAGCTGTTTTTT
- TRBJ1-1 - TRBV28 CASSLVSGWSTEAFF TGTGCCAGCAGTTTAGTATCGGGGTGGAGCACTGAAGCTTTCTTT
- TRBJ2-1 TRBD2 TRBV10-3 CAISSQGLAGGPLIHEQFF TGTGCCATCAGTTCACAGGGACTAGCGGGAGGGCCTCTAATCCATGAGCAGTTCTTC
- TRBJ2-5 - TRBV7-2 CASAGRGVTSQETQYF TGTGCCAGCGCGGGACGGGGAGTTACCTCCCAAGAGACCCAGTACTTC
few TRBJ1-1 - TRBV20-1 CSAGGPNEAFF TGCAGTGCTGGGGGACCTAATGAAGCTTTCTTT
- TRBJ1-2 TRBD1 TRBV6-5 CASSSTATTGGHGYTF TGTGCCAGCAGTTCGACCGCAACGACAGGGGGCCATGGCTACACCTTC
- TRBJ1-2 TRBD1 TRBV6-5 CASSRGQSYGYTF TGTGCCAGCAGTCGGGGACAGTCCTATGGCTACACCTTC
once TRBJ1-1 TRBD1 TRBV7-9 CASSSTGGKADTEAFF TGTGCCAGCAGCTCGACAGGGGGCAAGGCGGACACTGAAGCTTTCTTT
- TRBJ1-6 - TRBV10-3 CAISDQGLGYNSPLHF TGTGCCATCAGTGACCAGGGATTGGGATATAATTCACCCCTCCACTTT
- TRBJ1-2 - TRBV9 CASSVDLQGLGYTF TGTGCCAGCAGCGTAGACTTACAGGGTCTTGGCTACACCTTC
- TRBJ1-5 - TRBV7-2 CASSLSGWDNQPQHF TGTGCCAGCAGCCTCTCGGGTTGGGACAATCAGCCCCAGCATTTT
few TRBJ2-7 TRBD1 TRBV5-1 CASSLAPGTGSYEQYF TGCGCCAGCAGCTTGGCCCCCGGGACAGGGTCCTACGAGCAGTACTTC
- TRBJ1-5 - TRBV28 CASSSGGKLNQPQHF TGTGCCAGCAGCAGCGGGGGTAAATTAAATCAGCCCCAGCATTTT
- TRBJ1-2 - TRBV5-6 CASTRPGKDGYTF TGTGCCAGCACGCGACCGGGAAAAGATGGCTACACCTTC
once TRBJ1-3 - TRBV27 CASRGSGNTIYF TGTGCCTCACGTGGCTCTGGAAACACCATATATTTT
- TRBJ1-1 - TRBV2 CASSVKYETEAFF TGTGCCAGCAGTGTAAAGTATGAGACTGAAGCTTTCTTT
- TRBJ1-5 TRBD1 TRBV2 CASSEPGQGAQQPQHF TGTGCCAGCAGTGAGCCGGGACAGGGGGCGCAACAGCCCCAGCATTTT
- TRBJ1-5 TRBD1 TRBV5-1 CASSPPRQGSNQPQHF TGCGCCAGCAGTCCACCCCGACAGGGTAGCAATCAGCCCCAGCATTTT
- TRBJ2-7 - TRBV28 CAITRAISSGEQYF TGTGCCATTACACGGGCGATTTCTTCAGGCGAGCAGTACTTC
- TRBJ2-3 TRBD2 TRBV7-3 CASSLLRGVTDTQYF TGTGCCAGCAGCTTATTGCGGGGGGTGACAGATACGCAGTATTTT
- TRBJ2-5 TRBD2 TRBV7-8 CASSSASGGQRETQYF TGTGCCAGCAGCTCGGCTAGCGGGGGCCAGAGAGAGACCCAGTACTTC
- TRBJ2-1 - TRBV9 CASSPVSRGSYNEQFF TGTGCCAGCAGCCCCGTCTCCAGGGGATCCTACAATGAGCAGTTCTTC
- TRBJ2-3 - TRBV5-4 CASSLAYRTDTQYF TGTGCCAGCAGCTTGGCCTATCGCACAGATACGCAGTATTTT
- TRBJ1-4 - TRBV15 CATSNLRGTGEKLFF TGTGCCACCAGCAATCTCAGGGGCACAGGGGAAAAACTGTTTTTT
- TRBJ2-5 - TRBV10-3 CAISELVEGGETQYF TGTGCCATCAGTGAATTGGTGGAGGGCGGGGAGACCCAGTACTTC
once TRBJ1-5 TRBD1 TRBV5-1 CASSISGTGNQPQHF TGCGCCAGCAGCATCTCCGGGACAGGGAATCAGCCCCAGCATTTT
- TRBJ2-7 TRBD1 TRBV2 CASSVPGQGAREQYF TGTGCCAGCAGTGTGCCGGGACAGGGGGCGAGAGAGCAGTACTTC
- TRBJ2-7 TRBD1 TRBV5-6 CASSFGQGSITDEQYF TGTGCCAGCAGTTTTGGACAGGGCAGTATTACAGACGAGCAGTACTTC
- TRBJ2-1 - TRBV21-1 CASSKWWGKERENEQFF TGTGCCAGCAGCAAATGGTGGGGTAAAGAAAGGGAGAATGAGCAGTTCTTC
- TRBJ1-3 - TRBV6-1 CASSETDRSGNTIYF TGTGCCAGCAGTGAAACAGACAGGTCTGGAAACACCATATATTTT
- TRBJ2-3 - TRBV11-3 CASSLDARAIGTDTQYF TGTGCCAGCAGCTTAGATGCGCGGGCTATCGGCACAGATACGCAGTATTTT
- TRBJ1-5 TRBD1 TRBV30 CAWSGRYRGETQHF TGTGCCTGGAGTGGAAGATACAGGGGTGAGACCCAGCATTTT
- TRBJ2-3 TRBD2 TRBV28 CASNQGLAGALSTDTQYF TGTGCCAGCAACCAGGGACTAGCGGGGGCCCTAAGCACAGATACGCAGTATTTT
- TRBJ2-5 - TRBV6-5 CASSPAGTYETQYF TGTGCCAGCAGCCCGGCCGGGACCTACGAGACCCAGTACTTC
- TRBJ2-4 TRBD2 TRBV2 CASSDPTSGGPVAKNIQYF TGTGCCAGCAGTGACCCAACTAGCGGGGGACCCGTAGCCAAAAACATTCAGTACTTC
- TRBJ1-2 - TRBV6-1 CASTGGADYGYTF TGTGCCAGCACCGGGGGCGCGGACTATGGCTACACCTTC